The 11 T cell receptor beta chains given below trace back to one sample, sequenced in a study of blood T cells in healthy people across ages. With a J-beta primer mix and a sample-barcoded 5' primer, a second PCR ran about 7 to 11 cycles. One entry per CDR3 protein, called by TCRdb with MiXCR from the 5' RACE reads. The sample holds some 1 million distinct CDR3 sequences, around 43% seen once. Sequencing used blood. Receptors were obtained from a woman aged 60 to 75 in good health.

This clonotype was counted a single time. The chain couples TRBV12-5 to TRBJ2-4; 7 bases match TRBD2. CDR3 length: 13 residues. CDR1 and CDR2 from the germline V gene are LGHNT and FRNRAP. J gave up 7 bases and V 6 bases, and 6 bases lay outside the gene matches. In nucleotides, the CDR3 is TGTGCTAGTGGAGTGGGGGGGGGGAACATTCAGTACTTC. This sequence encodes CASGVGGGNIQYF.

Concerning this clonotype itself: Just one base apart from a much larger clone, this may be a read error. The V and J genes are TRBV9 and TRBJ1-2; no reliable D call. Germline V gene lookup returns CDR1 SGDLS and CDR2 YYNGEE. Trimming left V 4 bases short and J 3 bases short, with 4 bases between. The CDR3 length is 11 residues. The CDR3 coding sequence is TGTGCCAGCAGCTCTTACTATGGCTACACCTTC. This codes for CASSSYYGYTF.

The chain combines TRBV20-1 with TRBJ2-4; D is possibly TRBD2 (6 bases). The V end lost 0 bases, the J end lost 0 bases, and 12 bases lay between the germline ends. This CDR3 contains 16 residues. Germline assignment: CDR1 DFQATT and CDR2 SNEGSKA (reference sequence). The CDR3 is CSARDQGGKAKNIQYF. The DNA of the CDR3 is TGCAGTGCTAGAGATCAGGGAGGTAAAGCCAAAAACATTCAGTACTTC.

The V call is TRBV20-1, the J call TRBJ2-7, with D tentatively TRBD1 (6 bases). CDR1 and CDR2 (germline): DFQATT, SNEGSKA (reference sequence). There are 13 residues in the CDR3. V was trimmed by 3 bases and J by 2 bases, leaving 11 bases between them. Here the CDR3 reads CSASPGAAYEQYF. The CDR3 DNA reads TGCAGTGCTAGTCCAGGGGCTGCCTACGAGCAGTACTTC.

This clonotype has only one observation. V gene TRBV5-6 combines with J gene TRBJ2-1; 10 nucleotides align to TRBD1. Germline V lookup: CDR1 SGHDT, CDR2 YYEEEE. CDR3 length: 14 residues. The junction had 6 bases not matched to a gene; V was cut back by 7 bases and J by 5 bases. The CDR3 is CASRRDRGNNEQFF. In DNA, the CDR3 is TGTGCCAGCCGACGGGACAGGGGAAACAATGAGCAGTTCTTC.

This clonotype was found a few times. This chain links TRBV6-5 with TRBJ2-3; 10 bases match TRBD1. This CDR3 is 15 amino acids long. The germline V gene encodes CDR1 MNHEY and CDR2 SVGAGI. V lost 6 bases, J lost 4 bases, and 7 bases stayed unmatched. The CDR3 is CASRSGGQGSDTQYF. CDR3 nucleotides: TGTGCCAGCAGATCGGGGGGACAGGGGTCAGATACGCAGTATTTT.

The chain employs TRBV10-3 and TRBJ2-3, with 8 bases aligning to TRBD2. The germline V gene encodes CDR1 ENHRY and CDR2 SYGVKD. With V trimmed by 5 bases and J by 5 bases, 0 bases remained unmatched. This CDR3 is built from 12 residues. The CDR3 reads CAISSGGDTQYF. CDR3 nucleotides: TGTGCCATCAGTAGCGGGGGAGATACGCAGTATTTT.

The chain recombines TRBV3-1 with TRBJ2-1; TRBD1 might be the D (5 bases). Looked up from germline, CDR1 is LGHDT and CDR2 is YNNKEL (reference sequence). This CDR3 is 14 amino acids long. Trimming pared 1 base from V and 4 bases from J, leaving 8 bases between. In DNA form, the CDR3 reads TGTGCCAGCAGCCAAGTGACAGCATACAATGAGCAGTTCTTC. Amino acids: CASSQVTAYNEQFF.

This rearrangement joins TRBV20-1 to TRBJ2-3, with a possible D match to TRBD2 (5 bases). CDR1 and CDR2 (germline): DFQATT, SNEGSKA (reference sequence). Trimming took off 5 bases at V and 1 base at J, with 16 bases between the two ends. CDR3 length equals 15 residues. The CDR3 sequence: CSARKKTGGTDTQYF. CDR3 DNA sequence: TGCAGTGCTCGCAAAAAGACCGGGGGCACAGATACGCAGTATTTT.

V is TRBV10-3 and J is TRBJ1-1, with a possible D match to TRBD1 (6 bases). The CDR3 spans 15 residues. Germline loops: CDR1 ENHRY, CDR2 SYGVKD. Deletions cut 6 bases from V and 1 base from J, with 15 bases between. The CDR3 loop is CAIRNSDSENTEAFF. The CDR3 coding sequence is TGTGCCATCAGGAACTCGGACAGCGAGAACACTGAAGCTTTCTTT.

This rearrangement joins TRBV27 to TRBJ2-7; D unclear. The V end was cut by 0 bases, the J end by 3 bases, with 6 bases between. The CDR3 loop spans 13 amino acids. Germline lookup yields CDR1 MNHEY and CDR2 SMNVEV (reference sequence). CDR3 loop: CASSLSTFYEQYF. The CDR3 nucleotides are TGTGCCAGCAGTTTATCGACCTTCTACGAGCAGTACTTC.